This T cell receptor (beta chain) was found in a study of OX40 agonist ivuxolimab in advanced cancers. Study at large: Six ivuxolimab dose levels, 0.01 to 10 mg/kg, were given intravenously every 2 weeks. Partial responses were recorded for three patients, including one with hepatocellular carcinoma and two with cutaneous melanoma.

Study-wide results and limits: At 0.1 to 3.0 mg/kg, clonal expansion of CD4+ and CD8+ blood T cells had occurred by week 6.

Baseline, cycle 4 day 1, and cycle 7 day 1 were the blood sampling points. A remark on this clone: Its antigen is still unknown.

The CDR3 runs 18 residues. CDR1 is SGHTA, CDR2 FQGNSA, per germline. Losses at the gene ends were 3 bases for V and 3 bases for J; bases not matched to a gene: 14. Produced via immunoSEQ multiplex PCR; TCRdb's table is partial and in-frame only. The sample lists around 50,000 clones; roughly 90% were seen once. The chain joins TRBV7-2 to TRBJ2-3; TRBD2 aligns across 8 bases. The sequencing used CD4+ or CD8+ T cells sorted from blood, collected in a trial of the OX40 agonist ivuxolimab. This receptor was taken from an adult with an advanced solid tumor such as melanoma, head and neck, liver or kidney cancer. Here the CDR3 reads CASSLPTHLAGYTDTQYF. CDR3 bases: TGTGCCAGCAGCTTGCCCACACACCTAGCGGGTTATACAGATACGCAGTATTTT.